These 26 T cell receptor beta chains were sequenced from one sample in a study of technical replicates of blood from a few donors. TCRdb's copy holds only in-frame clones and misses some; the assay was immunoSEQ multiplex PCR. The top ten hold over 0.15% of the sample, which has approximately 74,000 clones, roughly 98% seen once. The specimen was T cells isolated from PBMCs. The receptors were sampled from a human donor in good health.

This clone appeared a single time. The chain carries TRBV6-1 and TRBJ1-2; D might be TRBD1 (5 bases). The CDR3 has 15 residues. V was shortened by 5 bases and J by 4 bases, with 17 bases between the two germline ends. From germline, CDR1 is MNHNS and CDR2 SASEGT. In DNA, the CDR3 is TGTGCCAGCAGTTCGTTCTGGGGGGGTGCCTATGGCTACACCTTC. It is translated as CASSSFWGGAYGYTF.

V and J are TRBV13 and TRBJ1-1; 11 bases are shared with TRBD1. This CDR3 is built from 21 residues. V lost 3 bases to trimming and J lost 1 base; unmatched junction nucleotides: 19. Germline assignment: CDR1 PRHDT and CDR2 FYEKMQ (reference sequence). The CDR3, as DNA: TGTGCCAGCAGCTTGAGTATATGGACAGGGGGCCTAGGTAGGAAGAACACTGAAGCTTTCTTT. It translates to CASSLSIWTGGLGRKNTEAFF.

The gene calls are TRBV5-1 and TRBJ2-5; 10 positions agree with TRBD2. The CDR3 spans 17 residues. Per the germline V gene, CDR1 is SGHRS and CDR2 is YFSETQ. The V and J ends lost 0 bases and 1 base, in that order; junction bases with no gene match: 6. CDR3 coding DNA: TGCGCCAGCAGCTTGGTAGGGTTAGCGGGGGGCCAAGAGACCCAGTACTTC. This sequence encodes CASSLVGLAGGQETQYF.

The chain recombines TRBV6-1 with TRBJ2-7; 8 bases line up with TRBD2. The CDR3 loop spans 17 amino acids. Germline assignment: CDR1 MNHNS and CDR2 SASEGT. V was pared by 2 bases and J by 4 bases, with 13 bases of the junction left unmatched. CDR3: CASSEPVAGGVGYEQYF. The CDR3 DNA follows: TGTGCCAGCAGTGAACCCGTCGCGGGGGGCGTGGGGTACGAGCAGTACTTC.

Only one count was recorded for this clone. The chain joins TRBV7-6 to TRBJ2-7, with 10 bases identical to TRBD1. Germline V CDR1 and CDR2: SGHVS, FNYEAQ. The CDR3 is 17 amino acids. V was pared by 1 base and J by 2 bases, with 8 bases of the junction left unmatched. In DNA form, the CDR3 reads TGTGCCAGCAGCTTAGGTGGGGGGACAGGGGTTACCTACGAGCAGTACTTC. Amino acids: CASSLGGGTGVTYEQYF.

The chain is built from TRBV11-2 and TRBJ2-5; D remains ambiguous. Trimming cost V 7 bases and J 2 bases, with 14 bases left between them. Germline assignment: CDR1 SGHAT and CDR2 FQNNGV. The CDR3 runs to 14 residues. The CDR3 sequence: CASTLRQEQETQYF. CDR3 bases: TGTGCCAGCACCCTTCGGCAGGAACAAGAGACCCAGTACTTC.

The rearrangement links TRBV7-9 to TRBJ1-3; 7 positions agree with TRBD1. CDR1 and CDR2 from the germline V gene are SEHNR and FQNEAQ (reference sequence). This CDR3 has 14 amino acids. The ends lost 4 bases at V and 6 bases at J; junction bases unmatched: 6. The CDR3 region is CASSSDRVENTIYF. In nucleotides, the CDR3 is TGTGCCAGCAGCTCAGACAGGGTAGAAAACACCATATATTTT.

The chain employs TRBV29-1 and TRBJ1-1, with D tentatively TRBD1 (5 bases). CDR3 length: 12 residues. V dropped 4 bases and J dropped 4 bases, with 10 bases sitting between them. Germline loops: CDR1 SQVTM, CDR2 ANQGSEA. Here the CDR3 reads CSVGRTSTEAFF. The CDR3 DNA sequence: TGCAGCGTTGGGCGGACATCCACTGAAGCTTTCTTT.

The chain employs TRBV5-1 and TRBJ2-3; 9 bases align to TRBD2. The junction had 16 bases not matched to a gene; V was cut back by 1 base and J by 7 bases. There are 18 residues in the CDR3. Per germline, CDR1 SGHRS and CDR2 YFSETQ. This chain's CDR3 is CASSLSVSLAGYRNTQYF. The CDR3 DNA sequence: TGCGCCAGCAGCTTGTCTGTCAGCCTAGCGGGATACAGGAATACGCAGTATTTT.

The gene calls are TRBV28 and TRBJ2-2; 14 bases are shared with TRBD2. V trimming: 2 bases; J trimming: 4 bases; junction bases outside the gene matches: 9. The V gene's germline CDR1 is MDHEN and CDR2 SYDVKM. The CDR3 runs 19 residues. The CDR3 reads CASSLPGLAGDSGTGELFF. The CDR3 nucleotides are TGTGCCAGCAGTTTACCGGGACTAGCGGGAGATAGTGGCACCGGGGAGCTGTTTTTT.

This chain joins TRBV7-2 and TRBJ2-4; no clear D. CDR1 SGHTA and CDR2 FQGNSA come from the germline V gene. The length of the CDR3 is 14 residues. Trimming stripped 1 base from V and 2 bases from J, with 6 bases between. The CDR3 bases are TGTGCCAGCAGCTTAGACCAGTCCAAAAACATTCAGTACTTC. Protein product: CASSLDQSKNIQYF. Complete variable domain (other parts from reference TRBV7-2 and TRBJ2-4): GAGVSQSPSNKVTEKGKDVELRCDPISGHTALYWYRQSLGQGLEFLIYFQGNSAPDKSGLPSDRFSAERTGGSVSTLTIQRTQQEDSAVYLCASSLDQSKNIQYFGAGTRLSVL.

The chain carries TRBV4-1 and TRBJ2-2; 7 nucleotides agree with TRBD2. Germline trimming cut 0 bases from V and 1 base from J; bases unmatched to any gene: 2. The CDR3 covers 16 residues. The germline CDR1 and CDR2 sequences are MGHRA and YSYEKL. The CDR3 loop reads CASSQDAGENTGELFF. CDR3 DNA: TGCGCCAGCAGCCAAGATGCGGGGGAGAACACCGGGGAGCTGTTTTTT.

CDR3 sequence reads: CASSDGQAPYEQYF. CDR3 nucleotide sequence: TGTGCCAGCAGCGACGGACAGGCTCCCTACGAGCAGTACTTC. This chain joins TRBV9 and TRBJ2-7; TRBD1 aligns across 7 bases. Germline CDR1 SGDLS, CDR2 YYNGEE. Losses at the gene ends were 3 bases for V and 2 bases for J; bases not matched to a gene: 5. The CDR3 is made up of 14 amino acids.

This clone was detected once. CDR3 sequence (DNA): TGTGCCAGCAGCTTAGTCAGGGAAGGTACGCAGTATTTT. Protein sequence: CASSLVREGTQYF. The chain combines TRBV7-9 with TRBJ2-3; the D gene is possibly TRBD1 (5 bases). The CDR3 length is 13 residues. The V gene's germline CDR1 is SEHNR and CDR2 FQNEAQ (reference sequence). V gave up 1 base and J gave up 8 bases, with 10 bases separating them.

The chain is built from TRBV28 and TRBJ1-5; the D gene is possibly TRBD1 (6 bases). The germline V gene has CDR1 MDHEN and CDR2 SYDVKM. Trimming pared 11 bases from V and 5 bases from J, leaving 16 bases between. The CDR3 contains 13 residues. Here the CDR3 reads CAGRGGGHQPQHF. The CDR3 DNA reads as TGTGCCGGACGAGGGGGGGGCCATCAGCCCCAGCATTTT.

The genes are TRBV19 and TRBJ1-2; D not certain. V was shortened by 1 base and J by 3 bases, with 12 bases between the two germline ends. The CDR3 is made up of 15 amino acids. Per germline, CDR1 LNHDA and CDR2 SQIVND (reference sequence). In nucleotides, the CDR3 is TGTGCCAGTAGTATAGTAGGAGGGTTGGACTATGGCTACACCTTC. Protein sequence: CASSIVGGLDYGYTF. Together with reference TRBV19 and TRBJ1-2, the CDR3 gives the full variable domain: DGGITQSPKYLFRKEGQNVTLSCEQNLNHDAMYWYRQDPGQGLRLIYYSQIVNDFQKGDIAEGYSVSREKKESFPLTVTSAQKNPTAFYLCASSIVGGLDYGYTFGSGTRLTVV.

The chain carries TRBV19 and TRBJ2-1; 7 bases agree with TRBD2. Per the germline V gene, CDR1 is LNHDA and CDR2 is SQIVND (reference sequence). The CDR3 spans 15 residues. With 7 bases clipped from V and 1 base from J, the junction kept 7 bases outside the gene matches. The DNA of the CDR3 is TGTGCCAGTACGGCGGGAGTTTTGTCCTACAATGAGCAGTTCTTC. This encodes CASTAGVLSYNEQFF.

The chain links TRBV30 to TRBJ1-5; D not resolved. The CDR3 runs 14 residues. V dropped 3 bases and J dropped 7 bases, with 16 bases sitting between them. The germline gives CDR1 GTSNPN, CDR2 SVGIG (reference sequence). The DNA of the CDR3 is TGTGCCTGGAGCGAAGGACGGGGTGGGCAGCCCCAGCATTTT. Translating gives CAWSEGRGGQPQHF.

The chain links TRBV5-1 to TRBJ2-1, with D possibly being TRBD2 (6 bases). V lost 0 bases and J lost 5, with 18 bases in between. From germline, CDR1 is SGHRS and CDR2 YFSETQ. The CDR3 is made up of 17 amino acids. The CDR3 bases are TGCGCCAGCAGCTTGGATTCTCCAAGTCGCGGGGACAATGAGCAGTTCTTC. Amino acids: CASSLDSPSRGDNEQFF.

The genes are TRBV10-3 and TRBJ1-2; D is undetermined. The CDR3 covers 15 residues. V lost 10 bases, J lost 0 bases, and 18 bases lay in between. Germline values: CDR1 ENHRY, CDR2 SYGVKD. CDR3 in amino acids: CATRGASPANYGYTF. The CDR3 DNA reads as TGTGCCACCCGAGGAGCCAGCCCTGCTAACTATGGCTACACCTTC.

Turning to this clone: Relative to the germline gene, one junction end is altered; a read error may explain this. The chain couples TRBV7-7 to TRBJ1-1, with no clear D. This CDR3 comprises 13 residues. Germline CDR1 is SSHAT and CDR2 is FNYEAQ (reference sequence). CDR3 bases: TGTGCTAGCAGCCCGCTACCGAACACTGAAGCTTTCTTT. Amino acids: CASSPLPNTEAFF.

The V gene is TRBV7-9, the J gene TRBJ2-3; D might be TRBD1 (6 bases). The germline V and J ends were trimmed by 6 bases and 2 bases, with 18 bases remaining between them. The CDR3 loop spans 16 amino acids. CDR1 is SEHNR and CDR2 is FQNEAQ in the germline V gene (reference sequence). CDR3 coding DNA: TGTGCCAGCAGTCACGAGGGGGAGATGTACACAGATACGCAGTATTTT. Translating it yields CASSHEGEMYTDTQYF.

In its sample, this clone was seen once. The chain carries TRBV19 and TRBJ1-2, with D tentatively TRBD1 (6 bases). CDR1 and CDR2 from the germline V gene are LNHDA and SQIVND (reference sequence). The CDR3 runs 17 residues. V was shortened by 5 bases and J by 5 bases, with 24 bases between the two germline ends. The CDR3 region is CASSVNSGTLLRYGYTF. The CDR3 DNA sequence: TGTGCCAGTAGTGTAAACTCCGGGACACTCCTGCGGTATGGCTACACCTTC.

CDR3 in DNA: TGTGCCTGGACCAGATCGGGTATCACTGAAGCTTTCTTT. Residues: CAWTRSGITEAFF. The chain carries TRBV30 and TRBJ1-1; D unclear. V was shortened by 4 bases and J by 4 bases, with 13 bases between the two germline ends. This CDR3 comprises 13 residues. The germline V gene has CDR1 GTSNPN and CDR2 SVGIG (reference sequence).

V and J are TRBV11-3 and TRBJ2-2; TRBD2 matches at 10 bases. Unmatched junction bases numbered 4, after V lost 3 bases and J lost 6 bases. Germline assignment: CDR1 SGHNT and CDR2 YENEEA. There are 15 residues in the CDR3. The CDR3 loop is CASSFSGGAPGELFF. CDR3 in DNA: TGTGCCAGCAGCTTCAGCGGGGGGGCCCCCGGGGAGCTGTTTTTT.

The genes are TRBV4-2 and TRBJ2-1; 11 nucleotides align to TRBD2. Germline lookup yields CDR1 LGHNA and CDR2 YNFKEQ. V lost 3 bases and J lost 2; bases outside the gene matches: 9. This CDR3 contains 18 residues. The CDR3 bases are TGTGCCAGCAGCCAGGTGGGACTAGCGGCAGCAACCTACAATGAGCAGTTCTTC. Translated, it gives CASSQVGLAAATYNEQFF.